These 13 T cell receptor beta chains came from one sample sequenced in a study of glioma-infiltrating T cells. The iRepertoire nested amplicon-rescue multiplex PCR amplified TCR alpha and beta CDR3s from RNA. MiXCR was run by TCRdb on the multiplex PCR reads, yielding one entry per CDR3 protein. The sample lists 150,000 to 200,000 distinct CDR3 sequences; roughly a third were seen once. The specimen was glioma tissue, nonneoplastic brain tissue, or PBMCs (not recorded which). These receptors were taken from a human donor with low-grade glioma or glioblastoma, undergoing nonglioma brain surgery, or in good health (not recorded which).

Points on this clonotype: A read error is likely, as this CDR3 ends without the conserved phenylalanine or tryptophan. The V and J genes are TRBV12-3 or TRBV12-4 and TRBJ2-1; the D is unclear. Trimming shortened V by 4 bases and J by 6 bases, and 7 bases separated the two germline ends. This CDR3 has 12 amino acids. This CDR3 is CASSSFSNEQFL. CDR3 DNA: TGTGCCAGCAGTTCCTTCTCCAATGAGCAGTTCTTA.

This clonotype was counted at least ten times. J is TRBJ2-5 and V is TRBV18; D is possibly TRBD2 (6 bases). CDR3 length equals 13 residues. The V gene lost 6 bases and the J gene lost 5 bases, with 13 bases spanning the gap. Germline loops: CDR1 KGHSH, CDR2 LQKENI. In DNA form, the CDR3 reads TGTGCCAGCTCCATCCGGGAGTCGGAGACCCAGTACTTC. This sequence encodes CASSIRESETQYF.

This clonotype was counted only a few times. V usage is TRBV2 and J usage is TRBJ2-3; D is unclear. This CDR3 contains 16 residues. V was cut by 2 bases and J by 1 base, with 13 bases left in between. Germline V gene lookup returns CDR1 SNHLY and CDR2 FYNNEI. The CDR3 region has the DNA TGTGCCAGCAGTGAAAAGCTCCTGGCGGGCACAGATACGCAGTATTTT. Its translation: CASSEKLLAGTDTQYF.

This clonotype was counted ten times or more. The chain carries TRBV6-2 or TRBV6-3 and TRBJ2-6; D is unresolved. CDR1 is MNHEY, CDR2 SVGEGT, per germline. V dropped 7 bases and J dropped 3 bases, with 10 bases sitting between them. CDR3 length: 14 residues. CDR3 coding DNA: TGTGCCAGCAATGACCGCAGTGGGGCCAACGTCCTGACTTTC. Protein product: CASNDRSGANVLTF.

This clonotype was seen ten or more times. The V call is TRBV7-9, the J call TRBJ2-1, with D possibly TRBD1 on 5 matching bases. CDR1 SEHNR and CDR2 FQNEAQ come from the germline V gene (reference sequence). The V end lost 3 bases, the J end lost 0 bases, and 9 bases lay between the germline ends. There are 15 residues in the CDR3. The CDR3 DNA is TGTGCCAGCAGCTTCAGACAGAGCTCCTACAATGAGCAGTTCTTC. Its protein is CASSFRQSSYNEQFF.

This clonotype came up many times. The chain carries TRBV4-1 and TRBJ2-1; 13 nucleotides line up with TRBD2. Unmatched junction bases numbered 2, after V lost 5 bases and J lost 1 base. The CDR3 runs 16 residues. The germline V gene encodes CDR1 MGHRA and CDR2 YSYEKL. CDR3 bases: TGCGCCAGCAGCATGGGACTAGCGGGATCCTACAATGAGCAGTTCTTC. As protein: CASSMGLAGSYNEQFF.

This clonotype was recorded many times. CDR3 sequence reads: CASSREAIIKEQYF. DNA for the CDR3: TGTGCCAGCAGCCGCGAGGCCATTATTAAGGAGCAGTACTTC. The rearrangement uses TRBV3-1 and TRBJ2-7; D not certain. V was clipped by 4 bases and J by 7 bases, with 17 bases between them. There are 14 residues in the CDR3. Germline CDR1 is LGHDT and CDR2 is YNNKEL (reference sequence).

This clonotype appeared a few times. The chain joins TRBV7-9 to TRBJ2-1; the D is unclear. This CDR3 has 12 amino acids. Germline CDR1 and CDR2: SEHNR and FQNEAQ (reference sequence). Trimming took off 5 bases at V and 10 bases at J, with 12 bases between the two ends. This CDR3 is CASSRIGEEQFF. CDR3 DNA: TGTGCCAGCAGCCGAATTGGCGAGGAGCAGTTCTTC. The full variable domain, its missing parts supplied by reference TRBV7-9 and TRBJ2-1, is DTGVSQNPRHKITKRGQNVTFRCDPISEHNRLYWYRQTLGQGPEFLTYFQNEAQLEKSRLLSDRFSAERPKGSFSTLEIQRTEQGDSAMYLCASSRIGEEQFFGPGTRLTVL.

In this sample, this clonotype turned up many times. The V and J genes are TRBV4-1 and TRBJ2-7, with 8 bases fitting TRBD2. From germline, CDR1 is MGHRA and CDR2 YSYEKL. CDR3 length: 14 amino acids. Trimming removed 3 bases from V and 0 bases from J; junction bases left unmatched: 1. CDR3 sequence reads: CASSQGTSSYEQYF. The CDR3 DNA reads as TGCGCCAGCAGCCAGGGGACTAGCTCCTACGAGCAGTACTTC.

J is TRBJ2-3 and V is TRBV6-2 or TRBV6-3; TRBD2 matches 12 bases. CDR1 and CDR2 (germline): MNHEY, SVGEGT. The CDR3 has 18 residues. Losses at the gene ends were 5 bases for V and 7 bases for J; bases not matched to a gene: 16. CDR3 in amino acids: CASSTNVRLAGEAHTQYF. The DNA for the CDR3 is TGTGCCAGCAGTACCAATGTCAGACTAGCGGGAGAGGCACATACGCAGTATTTT.

This clonotype was recorded many times. The V and J genes are TRBV3-1 and TRBJ2-3; D gene ambiguous. V was trimmed by 2 bases and J by 0 bases, leaving 0 bases between them. The CDR3 totals 12 residues. Per the germline V gene, CDR1 is LGHDT and CDR2 is YNNKEL (reference sequence). CDR3 DNA sequence: TGTGCCAGCAGCCAAAGCACAGATACGCAGTATTTT. Encoded protein: CASSQSTDTQYF.

This clonotype was picked up many times. J is TRBJ1-5 and V is TRBV20-1; a possible D gene is TRBD1 (5 bases). V shed 0 bases and J shed 7 bases, with 13 bases lying between them. CDR3 size: 14 residues. Germline values: CDR1 DFQATT, CDR2 SNEGSKA (reference sequence). The CDR3 region has the DNA TGCAGTGCTAGAGATAGGCGGGACGAGCAGCCCCAGCATTTT. Protein sequence: CSARDRRDEQPQHF.

This clonotype was seen repeatedly, ten times or more. This chain uses TRBV4-1 with TRBJ1-6; D possibly corresponds to TRBD1 (5 bases). CDR1 and CDR2 (germline): MGHRA, YSYEKL. This CDR3 has 16 amino acids. The ends were cut back, 0 bases at V and 3 bases at J, with 9 bases in the middle. CDR3 nucleotide sequence: TGCGCCAGCAGCCAAGAGGGACTGAACTATAATTCACCCCTCCACTTT. Its protein product is CASSQEGLNYNSPLHF.